The clone carrying this TCR beta chain appeared once. Antigen: not known. This record comes from a study of T cell responses to AZD1222 COVID-19 vaccine. Some clones are missing from TCRdb's copy, which holds only in-frame ones; the method was immunoSEQ multiplex PCR. This table holds more than 120,000 clones, about 92% found once. General study results and limits: The study sampled repertoires only after the peak T cell response. At baseline, seropositivity was found in only six or seven AZD1222 recipients.

This TCR derives from an adult in good health. Sequenced here: peripheral blood, sampled on day 0 of AZD1222 vaccination.

Here the CDR3 DNA reads TGTGCCAGCAGCCATTCAGGTAGCTCTGGAAACACCATATATTTT. This gives the protein CASSHSGSSGNTIYF. V gene TRBV3-1 (or the pseudogene TRBV3-2) combines with J gene TRBJ1-3; D is uncertain. This CDR3 spans 15 amino acids. The germline gives CDR1 LGHDT, CDR2 YNNKEL (reference sequence). Trimming pared 3 bases from V and 0 bases from J, leaving 9 bases between.